This TCR beta chain was found in a study of a mutant IDH1 vaccine in newly diagnosed glioma. The overall study: Across weeks 1, 3, 5, 7, 11, 15, 19 and 23, patients received a vaccination each time, eight in all. Patients' prior therapy spanned radiotherapy, temozolomide, or both; most underwent both.

Germline V lookup: CDR1 SGHNT, CDR2 YYREEE (reference sequence). The CDR3 extends over 16 amino acids. Between the trimmed V and J ends, which lost 4 bases and 5 bases, there was a span of 22 bases. To note about this clone: Its target is not known.

This sample's time point: week 23, last vaccination. It was 300 ug of mutant IDH1 20-mer peptide that made up each vaccine dose, given with topical imiquimod. New WHO grade 3 or 4 astrocytomas that were IDH1-mutant and ATRX-lost had been found in donors. The table came from immunoSEQ multiplex PCR; TCRdb's copy has only in-frame clones and leaves some out. The sample includes tens of thousands of clones, approximately 87% of them seen just once. The specimen comprised PBMCs, sampled from a glioma patient whose treatment included an IDH1 peptide vaccine. The source of this sequence is a man aged 18 to 35 with glioma. V gene TRBV5-4 combines with J gene TRBJ2-7, with D possibly TRBD1 on 7 matching bases. CDR3 DNA sequence: TGTGCCAGCAGCCCAGGTCCCGGGACAGCGGGCCACGAGCAGTACTTC. Translation: CASSPGPGTAGHEQYF.